This paragraph covers one TCR beta chain sequence. Its antigen is not identified. Repertoires were generated with immunoSEQ multiplex PCR, while TCRdb's copy carries only in-frame clones and drops some. The sample lists 20,000 to 25,000 clones, about 90% occurring once. Germline lookup yields CDR1 SGHTA and CDR2 FQGNSA. V trimming: 3 bases; J trimming: 4 bases; junction bases outside the gene matches: 1. CDR3 length equals 13 residues. The sample belongs to a study of chemoradiotherapy in HPV16-positive cancers. For the study at large: Functional T-cell assays on a couple of HPV16-positive patients' cells defined candidate HPV-specific clones and common TCR motifs.

Overall study findings and caveats: Candidate HPV-specific clones and E7-related TCR motifs grew in tumor during treatment. HPV-responsive T-cell expansion during chemoradiotherapy was linked to improved recurrence-free survival in HPV16-positive patients. Functional assays defining HPV-specific T cells used only a couple of HPV16-positive patients.

The TCR comes from a human donor with HPV-associated anogenital cancer. The specimen comprised blood, sampled from a patient who underwent chemoradiotherapy. The V call is TRBV7-2, the J call TRBJ1-1; TRBD1 aligns across 8 bases. CDR3 in DNA: TGTGCCAGCAGCTTTACAGGGGGCACTGAAGCTTTCTTT. Protein product: CASSFTGGTEAFF. Variable domain in full (rest from reference TRBV7-2 and TRBJ1-1): GAGVSQSPSNKVTEKGKDVELRCDPISGHTALYWYRQSLGQGLEFLIYFQGNSAPDKSGLPSDRFSAERTGGSVSTLTIQRTQQEDSAVYLCASSFTGGTEAFFGQGTRLTVV.